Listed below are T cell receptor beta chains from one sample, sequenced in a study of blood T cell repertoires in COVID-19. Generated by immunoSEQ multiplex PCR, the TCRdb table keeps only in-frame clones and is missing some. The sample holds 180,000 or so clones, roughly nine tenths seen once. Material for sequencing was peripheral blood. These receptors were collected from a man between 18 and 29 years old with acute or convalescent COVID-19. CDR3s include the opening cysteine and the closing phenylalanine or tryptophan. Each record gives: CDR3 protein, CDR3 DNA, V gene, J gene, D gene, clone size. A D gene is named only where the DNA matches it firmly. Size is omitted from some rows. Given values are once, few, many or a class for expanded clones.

CDR3: CASSRGQINTGELFF
DNA: TGTGCCAGCTCACGGGGGCAGATCAACACCGGGGAGCTGTTTTTT
V: TRBV18
J: TRBJ2-2
D: .
size: .

CDR3: CASSPRGSNQGLSGNTIYF
DNA: TGTGCCAGCTCACCACGGGGGTCAAATCAGGGACTCTCTGGAAACACCATATATTTT
V: TRBV18
J: TRBJ1-3
D: .
size: few

CDR3: CASSLEAGGGNEKLFF
DNA: TGCGCCAGCAGCTTGGAGGCAGGCGGGGGTAATGAAAAACTGTTTTTT
V: TRBV5-1
J: TRBJ1-4
D: .
size: .

CDR3: CASSPSTGRSGNTIYF
DNA: TGTGCCAGCTCACCTTCGACAGGCCGCTCTGGAAACACCATATATTTT
V: TRBV18
J: TRBJ1-3
D: .
size: .

CDR3: CASSDMGRGLGQETQYF
DNA: TGTGCCAGCAGTGATATGGGGAGGGGATTGGGGCAAGAGACCCAGTACTTC
V: TRBV25-1
J: TRBJ2-5
D: TRBD2
size: .

CDR3: CASSDPGQGLYGYTF
DNA: TGTGCCAGCAGCGATCCGGGACAGGGACTCTATGGCTACACCTTC
V: TRBV5-4
J: TRBJ1-2
D: TRBD1
size: .

CDR3: CASSEVGSARDEQFF
DNA: TGTGCCAGCAGTGAAGTAGGGTCGGCGAGGGATGAGCAGTTCTTC
V: TRBV2
J: TRBJ2-1
D: .
size: .

CDR3: CASSQGLVRQGIFSNQPQHF
DNA: TGCGCCAGCAGCCAAGGTTTAGTTCGGCAGGGAATTTTTAGCAATCAGCCCCAGCATTTT
V: TRBV4-1
J: TRBJ1-5
D: .
size: .

CDR3: CASSPMDSSSNQPQHF
DNA: TGTGCCAGCTCACCAATGGACAGTTCTTCCAATCAGCCCCAGCATTTT
V: TRBV18
J: TRBJ1-5
D: .
size: .

CDR3: CASRDRPSSTDTQYF
DNA: TGTGCCAGCAGGGACAGGCCCAGCAGCACAGATACGCAGTATTTT
V: TRBV6-5
J: TRBJ2-3
D: TRBD1
size: once

CDR3: CASSPLGSYNSPLHF
DNA: TGTGCCAGCAGTCCCCTCGGCTCCTATAATTCACCCCTCCACTTT
V: TRBV27
J: TRBJ1-6
D: .
size: .

CDR3: CAISQGQSLNSPLHF
DNA: TGTGCCATCAGCCAAGGACAGAGCCTTAATTCACCCCTCCACTTT
V: TRBV10-3
J: TRBJ1-6
D: .
size: .

CDR3: CATSRMGRGARETQYF
DNA: TGTGCCACCAGCAGAATGGGCAGGGGGGCCCGAGAGACCCAGTACTTC
V: TRBV15
J: TRBJ2-5
D: .
size: .

CDR3: CASGKNYNEQFF
DNA: TGTGCCAGCGGCAAGAACTACAATGAGCAGTTCTTC
V: TRBV7-9
J: TRBJ2-1
D: .
size: .

CDR3: CASRRTGVNTEAFF
DNA: TGTGCCAGCAGACGGACAGGGGTGAACACTGAAGCTTTCTTT
V: TRBV11-2
J: TRBJ1-1
D: TRBD1
size: .

CDR3: CASREETGGPPF
DNA: TGTGCCAGCAGGGAAGAGACAGGGGGCCCCCCCTTC
V: TRBV28
J: TRBJ1-2
D: TRBD1
size: .

CDR3: CAWSRQEYSYEQYF
DNA: TGTGCCTGGAGCCGACAGGAGTACTCCTACGAGCAGTACTTC
V: TRBV30
J: TRBJ2-7
D: .
size: .

CDR3: CASSLRASGQETQYF
DNA: TGTGCCAGCAGCTTAAGAGCATCAGGGCAAGAGACCCAGTACTTC
V: TRBV7-9
J: TRBJ2-5
D: .
size: .

CDR3: CASSDSGGQPQHF
DNA: TGTGCCAGTAGCGACTCTGGCGGTCAGCCCCAGCATTTT
V: TRBV19
J: TRBJ1-5
D: .
size: .

CDR3: CASSFTGGQETQYF
DNA: TGTGCCAGCAGTTTTACGGGGGGGCAAGAGACCCAGTACTTC
V: TRBV6-5
J: TRBJ2-5
D: TRBD2
size: few

CDR3: CASSQEEDGRERYGYTF
DNA: TGTGCCAGCAGCCAAGAAGAGGACGGACGGGAGAGGTATGGCTACACCTTC
V: TRBV4-2
J: TRBJ1-2
D: .
size: .

CDR3: CASSLLGTGGKTQYF
DNA: TGTGCCAGCAGTCTATTGGGGACAGGGGGAAAGACCCAGTACTTC
V: TRBV28
J: TRBJ2-5
D: TRBD1
size: .

CDR3: CASSLDRVYNEQFF
DNA: TGCGCCAGCAGCTTGGACAGGGTCTACAATGAGCAGTTCTTC
V: TRBV5-1
J: TRBJ2-1
D: .
size: .

CDR3: CASSKESSGGSYEQYF
DNA: TGTGCCAGCAGCAAAGAGTCTAGCGGGGGGTCCTACGAGCAGTACTTC
V: TRBV21-1
J: TRBJ2-7
D: .
size: .